This entry features one T cell receptor (beta chain) sequence. TCRdb's table, derived via immunoSEQ multiplex PCR, lists solely in-frame clones and lacks some. The repertoire holds about 69,000 clones, with approximately 86% as singletons. The data were obtained in a study of T cell changes during pregnancy in multiple sclerosis. The CDR3 has 15 amino acids. The V gene's germline CDR1 is SNHLY and CDR2 FYNNEI. Trimming cost V 10 bases and J 0 bases, with 18 bases left between them. This TCR came from a female donor with multiple sclerosis, enrolled in a pregnancy study. The rearrangement links TRBV2 to TRBJ1-1, with D possibly matching TRBD1 (5 bases). The source was peripheral blood, collected before pregnancy. CDR3 DNA sequence: TGTGCCACCCTCTGGGGCCGCGGGATGAACACTGAAGCTTTCTTT. This codes for CATLWGRGMNTEAFF.